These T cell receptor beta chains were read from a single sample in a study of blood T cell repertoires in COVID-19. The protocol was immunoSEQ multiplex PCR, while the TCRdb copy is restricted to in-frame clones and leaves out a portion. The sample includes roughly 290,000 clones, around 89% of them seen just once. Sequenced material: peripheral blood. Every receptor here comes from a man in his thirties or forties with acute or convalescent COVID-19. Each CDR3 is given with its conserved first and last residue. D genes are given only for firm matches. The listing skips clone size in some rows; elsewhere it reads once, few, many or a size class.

CDR3 DNA: TGCGCCAGCAGCGTAAGCGGGGCCCCCTACGAGCAGTACTTC
CDR3 protein: CASSVSGAPYEQYF
J gene: TRBJ2-7
V gene: TRBV5-1
D gene: TRBD2
clone size: -

CDR3 DNA: TGCGCCAGCAGTTCCCGAGGAAGCGGGAAGTACAATGAGCAGTTCTTC
CDR3 protein: CASSSRGSGKYNEQFF
J gene: TRBJ2-1
V gene: TRBV10-1
D gene: TRBD2
clone size: -

CDR3 DNA: TGTGCCAGCAGTGAACGCCCGGACACCTATGGCTACACCTTC
CDR3 protein: CASSERPDTYGYTF
J gene: TRBJ1-2
V gene: TRBV6-1
D gene: -
clone size: -

CDR3 DNA: TGTGCCAGCAGCCTCGGGCCGGGACAGGGGGATTCACCCCTCCACTTT
CDR3 protein: CASSLGPGQGDSPLHF
J gene: TRBJ1-6
V gene: TRBV3-1/TRBV3-2
D gene: TRBD1
clone size: -

CDR3 DNA: TGTGCCAGCAGCGCTATAGCGGCAAGCTCCTACAATGAGCAGTTCTTC
CDR3 protein: CASSAIAASSYNEQFF
J gene: TRBJ2-1
V gene: TRBV9
D gene: -
clone size: -

CDR3 DNA: TGTGCCAGCAGCGGGACGATCCTGGGACTAGCGGACTTCAATGAGCAGTTCTTC
CDR3 protein: CASSGTILGLADFNEQFF
J gene: TRBJ2-1
V gene: TRBV28
D gene: TRBD2
clone size: -

CDR3 DNA: TGTGCCAGCAGCCCCGGGACAGTCTCCTACGAGCAGTACTTC
CDR3 protein: CASSPGTVSYEQYF
J gene: TRBJ2-7
V gene: TRBV7-9
D gene: TRBD1
clone size: -

CDR3 DNA: TGTGCCAGCAGCTCGGACTGGGCGGGAGAGACCCAGTACTTC
CDR3 protein: CASSSDWAGETQYF
J gene: TRBJ2-5
V gene: TRBV7-9
D gene: -
clone size: -

CDR3 DNA: TGTGCCAGCAGCGACCAGGGGCCTAACACCGGGGAGCTGTTTTTT
CDR3 protein: CASSDQGPNTGELFF
J gene: TRBJ2-2
V gene: TRBV6-5
D gene: -
clone size: -

CDR3 DNA: TGTGCCAGCAGCTTGCAAAGCGGCCCACACGATACGCAGTATTTT
CDR3 protein: CASSLQSGPHDTQYF
J gene: TRBJ2-3
V gene: TRBV5-4
D gene: -
clone size: -

CDR3 DNA: TGTGCCAGCAGCTTTAAGGGGAGGAACTCCTACGAGCAGTACTTC
CDR3 protein: CASSFKGRNSYEQYF
J gene: TRBJ2-7
V gene: TRBV12-1
D gene: -
clone size: -

CDR3 DNA: TGTGCCAGCAGTCCTCGGACAGGTGGAACTCTTGAAGCTTTCTTT
CDR3 protein: CASSPRTGGTLEAFF
J gene: TRBJ1-1
V gene: TRBV6-5
D gene: TRBD1
clone size: -

CDR3 DNA: TGCGCCAGCAGCTTGGAAGGGGTCTCCTACGAGCAGTACTTC
CDR3 protein: CASSLEGVSYEQYF
J gene: TRBJ2-7
V gene: TRBV5-1
D gene: -
clone size: once

CDR3 DNA: TGTGCCAGCAACATTCGACAGACGGGCACTGAAGCTTTCTTT
CDR3 protein: CASNIRQTGTEAFF
J gene: TRBJ1-1
V gene: TRBV2
D gene: -
clone size: -

CDR3 DNA: TGTGCCAGCAGTGTACGTGGGGCAGGGGGCACCGGGGAGCTGTTTTTT
CDR3 protein: CASSVRGAGGTGELFF
J gene: TRBJ2-2
V gene: TRBV27
D gene: TRBD1
clone size: -

CDR3 DNA: TGCAGTGCTAGTAGGGACAGATATTCTAACTATGGCTACACCTTC
CDR3 protein: CSASRDRYSNYGYTF
J gene: TRBJ1-2
V gene: TRBV20-1
D gene: TRBD1
clone size: -

CDR3 DNA: TGTGCCAGCCCCCGTGCGAGGGATTATGGCTACACCTTC
CDR3 protein: CASPRARDYGYTF
J gene: TRBJ1-2
V gene: TRBV5-4
D gene: -
clone size: -

CDR3 DNA: TGTGCCAGCAGCCGCGGGACAGGCCCGGAGCAGTTCTTC
CDR3 protein: CASSRGTGPEQFF
J gene: TRBJ2-1
V gene: TRBV6-5
D gene: TRBD1
clone size: few

CDR3 DNA: TGTGCCAGCAGCCGGACTAGCGCGGACTACAATGAGCAGTTCTTC
CDR3 protein: CASSRTSADYNEQFF
J gene: TRBJ2-1
V gene: TRBV6-5
D gene: TRBD2
clone size: -

CDR3 DNA: TGCGCCAGCAGCTTGGGAGTGGATCAGCCCCAGCATTTT
CDR3 protein: CASSLGVDQPQHF
J gene: TRBJ1-5
V gene: TRBV5-1
D gene: -
clone size: -

CDR3 DNA: TGTGCCAGCAACACTGCTACAGGGGCTAATTCACCCCTCCACTTT
CDR3 protein: CASNTATGANSPLHF
J gene: TRBJ1-6
V gene: TRBV9
D gene: TRBD1
clone size: -

CDR3 DNA: TGTGCCAGCAGTAAGGACAGGGGGGTCACAGATACGCAGTATTTT
CDR3 protein: CASSKDRGVTDTQYF
J gene: TRBJ2-3
V gene: TRBV2
D gene: TRBD1
clone size: few

CDR3 DNA: TGTGCCAGCAGTTTAGCGGCCTCCTACGAGCAGTACTTC
CDR3 protein: CASSLAASYEQYF
J gene: TRBJ2-7
V gene: TRBV7-3
D gene: -
clone size: -

CDR3 DNA: TGTGCCAGCAGCGCCGACAGAACTCCCCAGTTCTTC
CDR3 protein: CASSADRTPQFF
J gene: TRBJ2-1
V gene: TRBV9
D gene: -
clone size: -

CDR3 DNA: TGTGCCAGCAGCTTAGCCTCTAGCGCGGTCTACGAGCAGTACTTC
CDR3 protein: CASSLASSAVYEQYF
J gene: TRBJ2-7
V gene: TRBV7-2
D gene: -
clone size: -

CDR3 DNA: TGTGCCAGTAAGGAGGAGGCAGTTCACAATGAGCAGTTCTTC
CDR3 protein: CASKEEAVHNEQFF
J gene: TRBJ2-1
V gene: TRBV19
D gene: -
clone size: -

CDR3 DNA: TGTGCCAGCAGCTTAACAAGCGGGAGGTCAGATACGCAGTATTTT
CDR3 protein: CASSLTSGRSDTQYF
J gene: TRBJ2-3
V gene: TRBV7-6
D gene: TRBD2
clone size: -

CDR3 DNA: TGTGCCAGTAGTATTTTAGGTTTGGGACAGGGAGACACAGATACGCAGTATTTT
CDR3 protein: CASSILGLGQGDTDTQYF
J gene: TRBJ2-3
V gene: TRBV19
D gene: TRBD1
clone size: -

CDR3 DNA: TGTGCCAGCAGTACACAGGTATTTGAGCAGTACTTC
CDR3 protein: CASSTQVFEQYF
J gene: TRBJ2-7
V gene: TRBV28
D gene: -
clone size: -

CDR3 DNA: TGTGCCAGTAGTATAAGAGGAGCGGGGGCTCGACGAACTGAAGCTTTCTTT
CDR3 protein: CASSIRGAGARRTEAFF
J gene: TRBJ1-1
V gene: TRBV19
D gene: -
clone size: few

CDR3 DNA: TGTGCCACCAGTGATCCGAGCGGGGCCTCCTACAATGAGCAGTTCTTC
CDR3 protein: CATSDPSGASYNEQFF
J gene: TRBJ2-1
V gene: TRBV24-1
D gene: TRBD2
clone size: -

CDR3 DNA: TGTGCCAGCAGCACAGAGCAAACAACTAATGAAAAACTGTTTTTT
CDR3 protein: CASSTEQTTNEKLFF
J gene: TRBJ1-4
V gene: TRBV6-6
D gene: -
clone size: -

CDR3 DNA: TGCGCCAGCAGCTTGGCCCCCCCGAGGGATAGGGAAAAACTGTTTTTT
CDR3 protein: CASSLAPPRDREKLFF
J gene: TRBJ1-4
V gene: TRBV5-1
D gene: -
clone size: -

CDR3 DNA: TGTGCCAGCAGCCAAGATTTGCCGACTAGCGGGAGTTTCCGAACCCGGCGGGATGAGCAGTTCTTC
CDR3 protein: CASSQDLPTSGSFRTRRDEQFF
J gene: TRBJ2-1
V gene: TRBV4-2
D gene: TRBD2
clone size: -

CDR3 DNA: TGTGCCAGCAGCCTTAAGGGACAGGGAAACGAGCAGTACTTC
CDR3 protein: CASSLKGQGNEQYF
J gene: TRBJ2-7
V gene: TRBV13
D gene: TRBD1
clone size: -

CDR3 DNA: TGTGCCACCCACCGACAGGGGCCTTCCTACGAGCAGTACTTC
CDR3 protein: CATHRQGPSYEQYF
J gene: TRBJ2-7
V gene: TRBV5-6
D gene: TRBD1
clone size: -

CDR3 DNA: TGTGCCAGCAGCCAATACACTAGCTACGAGCAGTACTTC
CDR3 protein: CASSQYTSYEQYF
J gene: TRBJ2-7
V gene: TRBV14
D gene: -
clone size: -

CDR3 DNA: TGTGCCAGCTCACTCTCGACAGGGAAGAATCAGCCCCAGCATTTT
CDR3 protein: CASSLSTGKNQPQHF
J gene: TRBJ1-5
V gene: TRBV18
D gene: TRBD1
clone size: -

CDR3 DNA: TGTGCCAGTAGTATGTCTAGCGGGAGAAGAGGTGAGCAGTTCTTC
CDR3 protein: CASSMSSGRRGEQFF
J gene: TRBJ2-1
V gene: TRBV19
D gene: TRBD2
clone size: -

CDR3 DNA: TGCGCCAGCAGCTTGGGGCTGCTGCCCCCCTACGAGCAGTACTTC
CDR3 protein: CASSLGLLPPYEQYF
J gene: TRBJ2-7
V gene: TRBV5-1
D gene: -
clone size: -

CDR3 DNA: TGTGCCAGCAGCGTAGAGCAAGCTGGGGCCAACGTCCTGACTTTC
CDR3 protein: CASSVEQAGANVLTF
J gene: TRBJ2-6
V gene: TRBV9
D gene: -
clone size: -

CDR3 DNA: TGTGCCAGCACCAAGGACATGAGTTTTCGAGTTTCTCAGGGCTACACCTTC
CDR3 protein: CASTKDMSFRVSQGYTF
J gene: TRBJ1-2
V gene: TRBV19
D gene: -
clone size: -

CDR3 DNA: TGTGCCACTAGATGGGTTTATGAATCCTACGAGCAGTACTTC
CDR3 protein: CATRWVYESYEQYF
J gene: TRBJ2-7
V gene: TRBV27
D gene: -
clone size: -

CDR3 DNA: TGTGCCAGCAGCTCCTCGGGCACAGATACGCAGTATTTT
CDR3 protein: CASSSSGTDTQYF
J gene: TRBJ2-3
V gene: TRBV9
D gene: -
clone size: -

CDR3 DNA: TGTGCCTGGAAAGCTAGCGGGAGAGCAGATACGCAGTATTTT
CDR3 protein: CAWKASGRADTQYF
J gene: TRBJ2-3
V gene: TRBV30
D gene: TRBD2
clone size: -

CDR3 DNA: TGTGTCATCAGGGGGACTTCCTACGAGCAGTACTTC
CDR3 protein: CVIRGTSYEQYF
J gene: TRBJ2-7
V gene: TRBV28
D gene: -
clone size: -

CDR3 DNA: TGCAGCGTTCTGACAGGGTTGTACCAAGAGACCCAGTACTTC
CDR3 protein: CSVLTGLYQETQYF
J gene: TRBJ2-5
V gene: TRBV29-1
D gene: TRBD1
clone size: -

CDR3 DNA: TGTGCCAGTAGTCCCCGGACAGGGGAAGGAAACACCATATATTTT
CDR3 protein: CASSPRTGEGNTIYF
J gene: TRBJ1-3
V gene: TRBV19
D gene: TRBD1
clone size: -

CDR3 DNA: TGTGCCAGTTCGGACAGCCGGACATCAGCTTTCTTT
CDR3 protein: CASSDSRTSAFF
J gene: TRBJ1-1
V gene: TRBV11-3
D gene: -
clone size: -

CDR3 DNA: TGTGCCTGGAGTGGGGACTTCAATTCACCCCTCCACTTT
CDR3 protein: CAWSGDFNSPLHF
J gene: TRBJ1-6
V gene: TRBV30
D gene: -
clone size: few

CDR3 DNA: TGTGCCAGCAGCCCAGCGTCCACGAGTAATGAAAAACTGTTTTTT
CDR3 protein: CASSPASTSNEKLFF
J gene: TRBJ1-4
V gene: TRBV9
D gene: -
clone size: -

CDR3 DNA: TGTGCCAGCAGTGACTATCAGGGAGGGGAGGAAAAACTGTTTTTT
CDR3 protein: CASSDYQGGEEKLFF
J gene: TRBJ1-4
V gene: TRBV6-4
D gene: -
clone size: few

CDR3 DNA: TGCAGCGGAGTGGAGGGCCGCACCGGGGAGCTGTTTTTT
CDR3 protein: CSGVEGRTGELFF
J gene: TRBJ2-2
V gene: TRBV29-1
D gene: -
clone size: -